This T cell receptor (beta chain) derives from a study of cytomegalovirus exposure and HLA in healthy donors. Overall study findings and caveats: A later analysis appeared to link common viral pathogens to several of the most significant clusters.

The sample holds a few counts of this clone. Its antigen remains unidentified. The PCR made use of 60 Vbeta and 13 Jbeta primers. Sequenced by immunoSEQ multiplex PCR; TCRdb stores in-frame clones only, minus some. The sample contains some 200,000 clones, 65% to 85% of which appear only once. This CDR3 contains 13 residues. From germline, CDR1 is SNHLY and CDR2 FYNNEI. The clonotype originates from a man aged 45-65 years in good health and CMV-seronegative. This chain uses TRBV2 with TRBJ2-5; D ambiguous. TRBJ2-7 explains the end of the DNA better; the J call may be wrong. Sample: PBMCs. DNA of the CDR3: TGTGCCAGCAGTGGGTTAGACTCCTACGAGCAGTACTTC. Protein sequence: CASSGLDSYEQYF.